This record looks at one T cell receptor beta chain sequence and its context. Its specificity is unknown. CDR1 SGHNT and CDR2 YENEEA come from the germline V gene. Trimming took 4 bases from V and 0 from J; bases not matched to a gene: 9. CDR3 size: 16 residues. ViraFEST used viral peptide pools to expand antigen-specific CD4+ T cells before sequencing. Following an approximately 11-day culture, CD4+ T cells were purified. Of the BNT162b2 and mRNA-1273 vaccines, participants received two doses of one or the other. This sample is part of a study of vaccination effects on CD4 cells after COVID-19. About the research overall: Post-vaccine samples followed the second dose by a median of 72 days. General observations from the study: Clones that were induced by infection or by vaccine showed marked contraction late after vaccination. No early post-infection timepoints were available in the study, which also included few convalescent patients.

Here immunoSEQ multiplex PCR was the method, and the copy in TCRdb shows in-frame clones only, minus some. The table shows around 15,000 clones, with 75% to 80% occurring only once. The input for sequencing was CD4+ T cells from PBMCs cultured with HCoV-NL63 spike peptides, taken after COVID-19 vaccination. This chain uses TRBV11-3 with TRBJ2-7, with TRBD1 identical over 7 bases. The receptor was derived from a human donor who received a COVID-19 vaccine. CDR3 protein: CASSSWTGIPSYEQYF. CDR3 in DNA: TGTGCCAGCAGCTCTTGGACAGGAATCCCCTCCTACGAGCAGTACTTC.